This TCR beta chain was obtained from a study of technical replicates of blood from several donors. The germline CDR1 and CDR2 sequences are MNHNY and SVGAGI (reference sequence). The V and J ends lost 7 bases and 6 bases, in that order; junction bases with no gene match: 14. CDR3 size: 15 residues. The method was immunoSEQ multiplex PCR; TCRdb's version includes in-frame clones alone and lacks a portion of them. This table holds about 69,000 clones, 88% found once. The clonotype was recovered from a human donor in good health. Some clones in this sample may be carry-over from other donors' samples. The sample comprised PBMCs. The chain uses TRBV6-6 and TRBJ1-2; 7 bases match TRBD1. CDR3 residues: CASTPSNRGRNGYTF. The DNA of the CDR3 is TGTGCCAGCACCCCCTCGAACAGGGGTAGGAATGGCTACACCTTC.